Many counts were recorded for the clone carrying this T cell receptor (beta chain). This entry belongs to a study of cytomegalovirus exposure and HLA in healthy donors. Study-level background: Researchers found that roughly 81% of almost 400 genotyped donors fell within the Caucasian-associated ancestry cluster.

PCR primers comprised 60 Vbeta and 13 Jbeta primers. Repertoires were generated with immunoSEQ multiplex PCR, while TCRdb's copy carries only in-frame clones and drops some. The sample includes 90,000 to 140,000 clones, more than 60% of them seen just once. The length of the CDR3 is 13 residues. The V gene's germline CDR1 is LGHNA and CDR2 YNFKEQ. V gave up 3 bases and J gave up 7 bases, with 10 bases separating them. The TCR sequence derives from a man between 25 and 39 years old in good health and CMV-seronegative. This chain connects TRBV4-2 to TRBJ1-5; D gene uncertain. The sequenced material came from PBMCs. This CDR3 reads CASSQQVDQPQHF. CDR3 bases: TGTGCCAGCAGCCAGCAGGTAGACCAGCCCCAGCATTTT.